Listed below are T cell receptor beta chains from one sample, sequenced in a study of human T cells and chemical hapten exposure. TCRdb independently ran MiXCR on the RACE reads; one entry per CDR3 protein. The repertoire includes about 140,000 distinct CDR3 sequences, about an eighth of them detected once, and around 1.4% sits in the top ten. Sequencing used whole blood, obtained in connection with sensitization to the hapten diphenylcyclopropenone (DPC). The receptor set was obtained from a woman in her 50s with alopecia areata. Some clones in this sample may be carry-over from other donors' samples. Both conserved end residues are trimmed from each CDR3. Fields, in order: V gene, J gene, D gene, CDR3 protein. The D gene is left open where the match is weak.

>TRBV18|TRBJ2-5|NA
ASSLGGYQETQY
>TRBV7-2|TRBJ2-1|NA
ASSLRYYNEQF
>TRBV12-3/TRBV12-4|TRBJ2-7|NA
ASTGTAYEQY
>TRBV6-6|TRBJ1-6|TRBD1
ASRPTGASNSPLH
>TRBV29-1|TRBJ1-5|TRBD1
SASDRGNQPQH
>TRBV7-2|TRBJ1-2|NA
ASSLRYHGYT
>TRBV4-1|TRBJ2-1|NA
ASSHQPGGWYNEQF
>TRBV6-2/TRBV6-3|TRBJ2-5|TRBD1
ASSYPPQGARETQY
>TRBV6-2/TRBV6-3|TRBJ2-5|NA
ASRRSNQETQY
>TRBV20-1|TRBJ1-1|NA
SAAGETEAF
>TRBV29-1|TRBJ2-6|NA
SVRGSGANVLT
>TRBV27|TRBJ2-5|TRBD2
ASSRLKTSGRAGETQY
>TRBV7-9|TRBJ2-1|TRBD2
ASSSDSGRAGYNEQF
>TRBV28|TRBJ2-2|TRBD2
ASFQTSGRGGELF
>TRBV5-1|TRBJ1-5|NA
ASSLEGLQPQH
>TRBV5-4|TRBJ2-7|NA
ASSFGGRDEQY
>TRBV29-1|TRBJ2-1|TRBD2
SVEGSGIYNEQF
>TRBV2|TRBJ2-4|TRBD2
ASSEGGAKNIQY
>TRBV20-1|TRBJ2-3|TRBD2
SATSGSTDTQY
>TRBV6-5|TRBJ2-7|NA
ASKATAEQY
>TRBV6-2/TRBV6-3|TRBJ1-2|TRBD1
ASSQGQGAWYGYT
>TRBV11-2|TRBJ1-3|NA
ASSLERTFSGNTIY
>TRBV3-1|TRBJ2-3|NA
ASSPRDPAFDTQY
>TRBV5-1|TRBJ2-5|NA
ASSSGQPGETQY
>TRBV6-6|TRBJ2-7|NA
ASSQVSYEQY
>TRBV6-5|TRBJ2-7|TRBD1
ASRPAGTGSYEQY
>TRBV6-2/TRBV6-3|TRBJ2-7|TRBD2
ASSLAGNGEQY
>TRBV5-1|TRBJ2-1|NA
ASSSSGLSSYNEQF
>TRBV12-5|TRBJ2-1|NA
VSSWQGGNEQF
>TRBV6-5|TRBJ1-2|NA
ASSPGGQNYGYT
>TRBV20-1|TRBJ1-5|NA
SASQGSNQPQH